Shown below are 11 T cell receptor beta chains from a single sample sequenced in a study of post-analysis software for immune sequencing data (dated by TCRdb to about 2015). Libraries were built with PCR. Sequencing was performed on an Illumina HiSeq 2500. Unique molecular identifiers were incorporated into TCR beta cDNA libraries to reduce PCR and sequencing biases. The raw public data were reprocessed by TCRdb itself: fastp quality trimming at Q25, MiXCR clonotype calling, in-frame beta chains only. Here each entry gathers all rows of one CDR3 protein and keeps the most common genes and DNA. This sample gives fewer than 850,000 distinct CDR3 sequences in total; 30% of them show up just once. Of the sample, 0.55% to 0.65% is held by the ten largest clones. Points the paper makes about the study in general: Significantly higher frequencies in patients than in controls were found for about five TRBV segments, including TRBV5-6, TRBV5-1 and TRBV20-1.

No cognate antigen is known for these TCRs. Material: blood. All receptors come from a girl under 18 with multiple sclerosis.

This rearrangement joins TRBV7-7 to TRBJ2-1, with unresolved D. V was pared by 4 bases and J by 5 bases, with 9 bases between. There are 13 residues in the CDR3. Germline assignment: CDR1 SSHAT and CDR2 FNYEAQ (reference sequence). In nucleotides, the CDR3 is TGTGCCAGCAGCTCCCTTCGGGACAATGAGCAGTTCTTC. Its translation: CASSSLRDNEQFF.

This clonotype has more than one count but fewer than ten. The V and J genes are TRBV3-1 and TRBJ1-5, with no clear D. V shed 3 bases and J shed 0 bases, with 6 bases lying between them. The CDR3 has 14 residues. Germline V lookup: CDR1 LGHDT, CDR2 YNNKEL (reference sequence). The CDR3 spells CASSQGNSNQPQHF. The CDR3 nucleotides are TGTGCCAGCAGCCAGGGCAATAGCAATCAGCCCCAGCATTTT.

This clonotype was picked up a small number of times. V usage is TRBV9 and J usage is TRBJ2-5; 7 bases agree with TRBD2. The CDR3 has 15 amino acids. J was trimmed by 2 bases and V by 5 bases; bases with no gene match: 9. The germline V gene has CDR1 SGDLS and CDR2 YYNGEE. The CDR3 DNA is TGTGCCAGCAGTCCCGGGACTAAGTATCAAGAGACCCAGTACTTC. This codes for CASSPGTKYQETQYF. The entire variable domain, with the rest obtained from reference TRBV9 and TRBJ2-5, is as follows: DSGVTQTPKHLITATGQRVTLRCSPRSGDLSVYWYQQSLDQGLQFLIQYYNGEERAKGNILERFSAQQFPDLHSELNLSSLELGDSALYFCASSPGTKYQETQYFGPGTRLLVL.

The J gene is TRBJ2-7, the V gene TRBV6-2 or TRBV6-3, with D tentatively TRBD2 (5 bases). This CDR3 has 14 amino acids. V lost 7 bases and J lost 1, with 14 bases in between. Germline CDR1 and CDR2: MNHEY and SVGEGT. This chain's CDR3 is CASTTTRVSYEQYF. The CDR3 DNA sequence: TGTGCCAGCACGACTACCCGGGTGTCCTACGAGCAGTACTTC.

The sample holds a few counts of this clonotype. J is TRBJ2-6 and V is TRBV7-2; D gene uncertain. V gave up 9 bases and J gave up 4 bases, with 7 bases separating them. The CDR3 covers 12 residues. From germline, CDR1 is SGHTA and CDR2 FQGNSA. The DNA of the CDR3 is TGTGCCAGACGTCGGGGGGCCAACGTCCTGACTTTC. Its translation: CARRRGANVLTF.

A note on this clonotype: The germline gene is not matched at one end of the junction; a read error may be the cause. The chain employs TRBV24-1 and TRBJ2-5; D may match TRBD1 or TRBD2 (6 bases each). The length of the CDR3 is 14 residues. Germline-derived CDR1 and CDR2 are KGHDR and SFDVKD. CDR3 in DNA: TGTGCCACCAGTGGTTTGGGGGGCGGAGAGACCCAGTACTTC. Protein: CATSGLGGGETQYF.

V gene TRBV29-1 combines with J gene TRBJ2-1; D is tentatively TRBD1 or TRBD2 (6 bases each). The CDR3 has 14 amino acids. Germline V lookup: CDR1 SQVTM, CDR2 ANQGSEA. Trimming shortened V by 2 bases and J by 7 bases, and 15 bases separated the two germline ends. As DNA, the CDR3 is TGCAGCGTTGAACGGCGGGAAAGGGGGAATGAGCAGTTCTTC. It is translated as CSVERRERGNEQFF.

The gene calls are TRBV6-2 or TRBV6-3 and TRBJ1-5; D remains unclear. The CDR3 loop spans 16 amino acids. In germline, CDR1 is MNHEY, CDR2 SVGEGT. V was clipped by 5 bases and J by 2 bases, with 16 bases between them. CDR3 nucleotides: TGTGCCAGCAGTCGTCGTGGACCACCCGGCAATCAGCCCCAGCATTTT. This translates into CASSRRGPPGNQPQHF.

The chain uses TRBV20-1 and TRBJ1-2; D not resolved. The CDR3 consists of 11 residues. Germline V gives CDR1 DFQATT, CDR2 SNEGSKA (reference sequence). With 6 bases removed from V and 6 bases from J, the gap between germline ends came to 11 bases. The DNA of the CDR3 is TGCAGTGCCGATGGTGGGGATGGCTACACCTTC. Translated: CSADGGDGYTF.

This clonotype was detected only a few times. The CDR3 region has the DNA TGCAGCGTCGCCCGGACGGGGTGGGGGCAGTATTTT. Its translation: CSVARTGWGQYF. The chain is built from TRBV29-1 and TRBJ2-3; maybe TRBD2 (5 bases). CDR1 and CDR2 from the germline V gene are SQVTM and ANQGSEA. The CDR3 sequence is 12 residues long. Trimming took 6 bases from V and 11 from J, leaving 18 bases between them.

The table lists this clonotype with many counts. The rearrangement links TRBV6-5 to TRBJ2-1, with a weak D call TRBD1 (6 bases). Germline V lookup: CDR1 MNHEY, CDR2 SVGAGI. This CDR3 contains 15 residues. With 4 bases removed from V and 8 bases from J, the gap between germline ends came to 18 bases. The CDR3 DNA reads TGTGCCAGCAGTTCCCAGCGCAGGGGAACCCATGAGCAGTTCTTC. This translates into CASSSQRRGTHEQFF.